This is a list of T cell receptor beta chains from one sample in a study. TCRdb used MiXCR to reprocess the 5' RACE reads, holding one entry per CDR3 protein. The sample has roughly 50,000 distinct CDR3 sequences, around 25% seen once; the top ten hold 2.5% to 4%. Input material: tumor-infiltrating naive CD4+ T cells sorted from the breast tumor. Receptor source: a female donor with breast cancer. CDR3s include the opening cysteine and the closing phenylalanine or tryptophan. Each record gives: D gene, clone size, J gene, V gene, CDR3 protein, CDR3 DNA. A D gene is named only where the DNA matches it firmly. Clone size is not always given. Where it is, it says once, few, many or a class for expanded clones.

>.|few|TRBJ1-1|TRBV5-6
CASSLVGGVDTEAFF
TGTGCCAGCAGCTTGGTGGGGGGCGTAGACACTGAAGCTTTCTTT
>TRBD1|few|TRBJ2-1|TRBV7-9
CASSSDRALMDEQFF
TGTGCCAGCAGCTCCGACAGGGCCCTGATGGATGAGCAGTTCTTC
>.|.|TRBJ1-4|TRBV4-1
CASSRSLRDEKLFF
TGCGCCAGCAGCCGTTCATTGCGCGACGAAAAACTGTTTTTT
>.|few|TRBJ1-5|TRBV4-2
CASSQQGAAEPQHF
TGTGCCAGCAGCCAACAGGGAGCCGCGGAGCCCCAGCATTTT
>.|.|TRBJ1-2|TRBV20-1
CNANNVRTTPLGYTF
TGCAATGCTAACAATGTCAGGACTACTCCCTTGGGCTACACCTTC
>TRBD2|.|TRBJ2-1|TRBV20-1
CSARDSGGIYGEQLF
TGCAGTGCTAGAGACTCGGGAGGGATTTACGGTGAGCAGCTCTTC
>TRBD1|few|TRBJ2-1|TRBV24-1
CATRMTGAVNNEQFF
TGTGCCACCAGAATGACAGGGGCTGTGAACAATGAGCAGTTCTTC
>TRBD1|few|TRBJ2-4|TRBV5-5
CASRSPGQKNIQYF
TGTGCCAGCAGGTCCCCGGGACAGAAAAACATTCAGTACTTC
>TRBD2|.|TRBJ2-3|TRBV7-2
CASSPSGVGDTQYF
TGTGCCAGCAGCCCTAGCGGGGTTGGCGATACGCAGTATTTT
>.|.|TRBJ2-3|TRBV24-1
CATRYGSPGGDTQYF
TGTGCCACCAGATACGGGAGTCCAGGAGGCGATACGCAGTATTTT
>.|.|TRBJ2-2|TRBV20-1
CSARDGLRTGELFF
TGCAGTGCTAGAGATGGCCTGAGAACCGGGGAGCTGTTTTTT
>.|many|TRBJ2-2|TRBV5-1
CASSLVSWQSNTGELFF
TGCGCCAGCAGCTTGGTGTCTTGGCAGTCGAACACCGGGGAGCTGTTTTTT
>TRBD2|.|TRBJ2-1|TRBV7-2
CASSSRLTSGRVGDEQFF
TGTGCCAGCAGCTCCCGGTTGACTAGCGGGAGGGTCGGAGATGAGCAGTTCTTC
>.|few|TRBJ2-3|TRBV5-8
CASSLRQTDTQYF
TGTGCCAGCAGCTTGCGACAGACAGATACGCAGTATTTT
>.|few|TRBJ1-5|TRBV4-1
CASSQGAISNQPQHF
TGCGCCAGCAGCCAGGGGGCCATTAGCAATCAGCCCCAGCATTTT
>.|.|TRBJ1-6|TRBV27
CASSLWGGSYNSPLHF
TGTGCCAGCAGTTTATGGGGGGGCTCCTATAATTCACCCCTCCACTTT
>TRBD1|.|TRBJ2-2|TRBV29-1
CSVFRQGITGELFF
TGCAGCGTCTTTAGACAGGGAATCACCGGGGAGCTGTTTTTT
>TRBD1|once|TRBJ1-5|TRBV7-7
CASSRDREQPQHF
TGTGCTAGCAGCCGGGACAGGGAACAGCCCCAGCATTTT
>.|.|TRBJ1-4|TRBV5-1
CASSLAGLNNEKLFF
TGCGCCAGCAGCTTGGCCGGGCTGAATAATGAAAAACTGTTTTTT
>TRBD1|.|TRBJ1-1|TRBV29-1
CSVEDRGTGGQNTEAFF
TGCAGCGTTGAAGATAGAGGGACAGGGGGCCAGAACACTGAAGCTTTCTTT
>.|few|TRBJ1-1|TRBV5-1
CASSLEGVTTEAFF
TGCGCCAGCAGCTTGGAGGGGGTAACGACTGAAGCTTTCTTT
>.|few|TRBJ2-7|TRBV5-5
CASSLRSASYEQYF
TGTGCCAGCAGCTTGAGGAGCGCCTCCTACGAGCAGTACTTC
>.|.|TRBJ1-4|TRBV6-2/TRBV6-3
CASGRGASEKLFF
TGTGCCAGCGGGCGAGGTGCCAGTGAAAAACTGTTTTTT
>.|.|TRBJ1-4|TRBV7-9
CASSLNLNNEKLFF
TGTGCCAGCAGCCTAAACCTGAATAATGAAAAACTGTTTTTT
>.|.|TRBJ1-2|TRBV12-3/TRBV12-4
CASSHREGGYTF
TGTGCCAGCAGTCACCGCGAGGGCGGCTACACCTTC
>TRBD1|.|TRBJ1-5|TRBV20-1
CSASATGGHQPQHF
TGCAGTGCTAGTGCGACAGGGGGACATCAGCCCCAGCATTTT
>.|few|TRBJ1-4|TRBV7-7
CASTPGVGTNEKLFF
TGTGCTAGCACTCCAGGGGTTGGAACTAATGAAAAACTGTTTTTT
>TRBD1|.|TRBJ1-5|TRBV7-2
CASSPQTGTREQPQHF
TGTGCCAGCAGCCCCCAGACAGGGACCAGGGAGCAGCCCCAGCATTTT
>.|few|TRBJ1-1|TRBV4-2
CASSLGQMNTEAFF
TGTGCCAGCAGCCTTGGACAGATGAACACTGAAGCTTTCTTT
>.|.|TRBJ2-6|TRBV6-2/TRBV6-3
CASTYDWVTGANVLTF
TGTGCCAGCACTTACGACTGGGTCACTGGGGCCAACGTCCTGACTTTC
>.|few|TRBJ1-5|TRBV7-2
CASSLVYGDRVPQHF
TGTGCCAGCAGCTTAGTTTATGGAGATCGGGTGCCCCAGCATTTT
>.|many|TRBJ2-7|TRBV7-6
CASSGRPANEQYF
TGTGCCAGCAGCGGACGTCCCGCCAACGAGCAGTACTTC
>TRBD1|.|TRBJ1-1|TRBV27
CASSYDRGANTEAFF
TGTGCCAGCAGTTACGACAGGGGGGCGAACACTGAAGCTTTCTTT
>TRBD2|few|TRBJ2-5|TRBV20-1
CSARSSGPGETQYF
TGCAGTGCTAGGTCTAGCGGGCCTGGTGAGACCCAGTACTTC
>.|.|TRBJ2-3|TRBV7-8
CASSFTEATDTQYF
TGTGCCAGCAGCTTCACCGAGGCGACAGATACGCAGTATTTT
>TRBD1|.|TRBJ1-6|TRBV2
CASSEEGTGRSYNSPLHF
TGTGCCAGCAGTGAAGAAGGGACAGGCCGCTCCTATAATTCACCCCTCCACTTT
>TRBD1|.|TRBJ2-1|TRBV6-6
CASSYDRDRGLTDSYNEQFF
TGTGCCAGCAGTTACGACCGGGACAGGGGGCTCACCGACTCCTACAATGAGCAGTTCTTC
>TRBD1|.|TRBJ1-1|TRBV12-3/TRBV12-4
CASSPQGVAEAFF
TGTGCCAGCAGTCCACAGGGGGTAGCTGAAGCTTTCTTT
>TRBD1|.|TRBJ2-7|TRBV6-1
CASSEDRIYERYF
TGTGCCAGCAGTGAGGACAGGATCTACGAGCGGTACTTC
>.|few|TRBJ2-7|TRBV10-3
CAISDDGYEQYF
TGTGCCATCAGTGACGACGGCTACGAGCAGTACTTC
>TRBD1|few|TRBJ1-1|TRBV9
CASSVEGQGGTEAFF
TGTGCCAGCAGCGTAGAGGGACAGGGAGGCACTGAAGCTTTCTTT